A single TCR beta chain is shown here with its context. Its antigen is currently not known. No base qualities exist here, and no much larger clone lies one base off it. This record comes from a study of T cells in Graves' hyperthyroidism and ophthalmopathy (dated by TCRdb to the late 2010s). Some background on the complete study: Peripheral blood was sampled at the time of initial diagnosis, prior to any treatment. Thyroid tissue and blood T-cell repertoires from six Graves' hyperthyroidism patients were also compared in the study. According to the paper, TCR Vbeta CDR3 sequencing was carried out on more than 120 peripheral blood samples, which came from over 40 ophthalmopathy, approximately 78 hyperthyroidism and roughly 17 progressor patients. Whether ophthalmopathy could be predicted prospectively was tested in an independent validation cohort made up of about 18 hyperthyroidism patients plus 17 patients who later progressed to ophthalmopathy. To identify distinguishing TCR V-J signatures, a discovery cohort of some 100 patients was used, comprising roughly 45 with Graves' ophthalmopathy and some 60 with stable Graves' hyperthyroidism. For training and testing, the 100 or so patients in the discovery cohort were randomly divided in a 7:3 ratio. Once sampling was done, hyperthyroidism patients were given methimazole at a starting dose of 30 mg daily, whereas ophthalmopathy patients were given high-dose intravenous methylprednisolone.

Ophthalmopathy patients had moderately to severely active disease, Clinical Activity Score of at least 3, NOSPECS grade of at least 4, and duration under 3 months. Exclusion was applied to patients with uncontrolled infections, other autoimmune diseases, pregnancy or lactation. Diagnoses were based on clinical symptoms, serum thyroxine and TRAb, thyroid ultrasound and orbital computed tomography. PBMCs were separated from 8 to 10 ml of fresh peripheral blood using Ficoll-Paque density gradient centrifugation. Total RNA was extracted using Trizol reagent, and RNA quality was assessed on an Agilent 2100 Bioanalyzer. Paper-wide results and their limitations: Most expanded thyroid clonotypes (frequency above 0.001) were also detected in blood, suggesting blood repertoires may reflect thyroid immune responses. In validation, progression to ophthalmopathy was predicted by the model with more than 65% sensitivity and roughly 76% specificity, a median of roughly 6.4 months before onset. Ophthalmopathy was separated from stable hyperthyroidism by a 13 V-J signature model, with around 90% sensitivity and around 81% specificity obtained in cross-validation and 80%/75% obtained in testing. No statistical method was used to fix the sample size in advance, and group allocation was not hidden from the investigators.

The TCR beta CDR3 regions were amplified from the RNA transcripts. For the first round of RT-PCR on the TCR CDR3, the HTBI primer set was used together with the Qiagen OneStep RT-PCR kit. Libraries were constructed in a second round of multiplex PCR, after which size selection and purification were performed. Sequencing of the libraries was done on an Illumina HiSeq2000 using paired-end 100 bp reads. On the study's bioinformatics: SOAPnuke was used to process the raw data, removing reads that contained adapters or uncalled bases, had a mean Phred below 15, or lacked an exact match to the constant primer or identifier. High-quality paired reads were merged with COPE v1.2.5, and unique nucleotide sequences were defined as clonotypes. MiTCR v1.1 was used to align the clonotypes against IMGT TRBV, TRBD and TRBJ reference segments. Analysis was restricted to V-J combinations with a frequency above 0.0001, which covered 99.2% of repertoires. The TCS score was defined as F50 (clonal expansion) divided by E x V (chaos), with BLOSUM62-based TCRdist calculated between CDR3 peptides within each V-J. Welch's t-statistics and random forest reduced approximately 520 V-J features to some 14, which were used in a naive Bayes classifier (R e1071). TCRdb trimmed public reads at Q25 via fastp, called clones via MiXCR and kept in-frame beta chains. Rows are combined by CDR3 protein, so each entry shows the most common genes and DNA. The V and J calls reflect TCRdb's pipeline rather than the authors' work. Within this sample are hundreds of thousands of distinct CDR3 sequences, with approximately 24% of them counted one time only. The ten largest clonotypes hold about 11% of the sample.

Trimming costs V 4 bases and J 5 bases, and their ends lie 14 bases apart. There are 15 amino acids in the CDR3, from cysteine to phenylalanine inclusive. Of the read, only the CDR3 DNA is kept; its 45 bases are in frame from base 1. CDR1 MDHEN and CDR2 SYDVKM are derived from the germline V gene. Material for sequencing was blood. The chain uses TRBV28 and TRBJ1-4, with TRBD1 tentatively as D gene (5 bases match). The receptor comes from a woman aged 25 to 39 with Graves' ophthalmopathy. The DNA sequence reads TGTGCCAGCAGTTCAGGGTGGGGGGGGAATGAAAAACTGTTTTTT. Its protein product is CASSSGWGGNEKLFF.